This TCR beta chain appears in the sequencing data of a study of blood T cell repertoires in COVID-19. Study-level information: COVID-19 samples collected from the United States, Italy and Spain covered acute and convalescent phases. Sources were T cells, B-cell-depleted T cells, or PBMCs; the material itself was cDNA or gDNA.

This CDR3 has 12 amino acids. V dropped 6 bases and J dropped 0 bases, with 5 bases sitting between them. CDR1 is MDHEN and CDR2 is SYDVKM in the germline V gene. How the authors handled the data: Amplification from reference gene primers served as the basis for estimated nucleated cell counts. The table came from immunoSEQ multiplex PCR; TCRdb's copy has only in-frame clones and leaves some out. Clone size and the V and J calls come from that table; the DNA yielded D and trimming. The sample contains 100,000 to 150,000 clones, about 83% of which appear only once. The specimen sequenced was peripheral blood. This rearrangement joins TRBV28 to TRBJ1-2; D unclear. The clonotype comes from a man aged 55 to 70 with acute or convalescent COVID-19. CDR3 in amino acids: CASRRANYGYTF. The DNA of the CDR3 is TGTGCCAGCAGGCGGGCTAACTATGGCTACACCTTC.